A single sample gave rise to the 6 T cell receptor beta chains below, sequenced in a study of blood T cells in healthy people across ages. Sample-barcoded 5' priming and a J-beta primer mix drove a second PCR of about 6 to 11 cycles. TCRdb itself ran the 5' RACE reads through MiXCR, one entry per CDR3 protein. Counted here are about 580,000 distinct CDR3 sequences, 40% to 55% occurring once; the ten biggest clones make up about 26%. Sequencing was performed on blood. Every receptor here comes from a man older than 75 in good health.

CDR3 sequence: CASSLSQGRKGYTF. The CDR3 DNA is TGTGCCAGCAGTTTATCACAGGGGCGGAAGGGCTACACCTTC. The chain is built from TRBV12-3 or TRBV12-4 and TRBJ1-2; 7 nucleotides agree with TRBD1. CDR3 length equals 14 residues. J lost 8 bases, V lost 2 bases, and 8 bases had no gene match.

A remark on this clonotype: This may stem from a read error, because a much larger clone lies one nucleotide away. Here the CDR3 reads CSSSLGNEQFF. DNA of the CDR3: TGTTCCAGCAGCTTAGGTAATGAGCAGTTCTTC. The chain joins TRBV7-9 to TRBJ2-1, with D unresolved. Germline V gene data show CDR1 as SEHNR and CDR2 as FQNEAQ (reference sequence). This CDR3 region has 11 residues.

Turning to this clonotype: A much more abundant neighbour one base away suggests this may be a read error. This chain connects TRBV6-5 to TRBJ1-5; D call uncertain. Germline values: CDR1 MNHEY, CDR2 SVGAGI. V was shortened by 2 bases and J by 3 bases, with 11 bases between the two germline ends. CDR3 size: 15 residues. The CDR3 DNA reads as TGTGCCAGCAGTTACGCGGGCAGCTACAATCAGCCCCAGCATTTT. Amino acids: CASSYAGSYNQPQHF.

This chain connects TRBV10-3 to TRBJ1-5, with TRBD1 identical over 7 bases. The V segment lost 6 bases and the J segment 1 base; nucleotides outside the gene matches: 6. The germline V gene encodes CDR1 ENHRY and CDR2 SYGVKD. CDR3 length: 15 amino acids. CDR3 nucleotides: TGTGCCATCAGCCCCGGGACAGAGAGCAATCAGCCCCAGCATTTT. Its protein product is CAISPGTESNQPQHF.

Here the CDR3 DNA reads TGTGCCACCACCCCCTGGGCGGGAGTTACAGATACGCAGTATTTT. This encodes CATTPWAGVTDTQYF. V is TRBV6-2 or TRBV6-3 and J is TRBJ2-3; 7 bases are shared with TRBD2. The CDR3 sequence is 15 residues long. The germline gives CDR1 MNHEY, CDR2 SVGEGT. The ends lost 10 bases at V and 3 bases at J; junction bases unmatched: 13.

For this clonotype: A much larger clone lies one base from this, so it may be a read error. The V and J genes are TRBV6-6 and TRBJ2-5; tentatively, D is TRBD1 (6 bases). Germline V gene sequence: CDR1 MNHNY, CDR2 SVGAGI (reference sequence). This CDR3 has 13 amino acids. The V end lost 7 bases, the J end lost 9 bases, and 18 bases lay between the germline ends. CDR3 amino acids: CASTPDGRGSQYF. As DNA, the CDR3 is TGTGCCAGCACCCCGGACGGTAGGGGGTCCCAGTACTTC.